This entry features one T cell receptor beta chain sequence. Its cognate antigen is unknown. Germline V CDR1 and CDR2: SGHAT, FQDESV (reference sequence). The CDR3 is made up of 16 amino acids. This specimen comes from a study of CD8+CD57+ T cells in acquired aplastic anemia. Study details: When averaged, DNA from sorted CD4+ and CD8+ cells came to about 2.9 ug.

Before being chosen for sequencing, patients had shown CD8+CD57+ cell expansion by flow cytometry. All patients had severe acquired aplastic anemia. Genomic DNA templated the TCR beta VDJ and CDR3 profiling. Using its own MiXCR run on the reads, TCRdb lists one record per CDR3 protein. The table lists 200,000 to 300,000 distinct CDR3 sequences, 82% of them singletons, with about 41% in the top ten. Overall study results and limits: Shared by patients and controls, 25 to 30 CD8+ CDR3s were abundant in patients. In CD8+ cells, Simpson's diversity showed no significant difference between patients and controls.

The TCR was taken from a human donor with aplastic anemia. This sequence joins TRBV11-1 and TRBJ2-7; 11 nucleotides match TRBD2. The material sequenced was sorted CD4+, CD8+, or CD8+CD57+ T cells (not recorded which) from PBMCs. CDR3 nucleotides: TGTGCTAGCAGCCAAATTATACTAGCGGGAGAGTACGAGCAGTACGTC. Translating it yields CASSQIILAGEYEQYV.